One and the same sample provided the 6 T cell receptor beta chains below, sequenced in a study of graft-versus-host responses after intestinal transplantation. No cognate antigen is known for these TCRs. Libraries were prepared by immunoSEQ multiplex PCR; TCRdb keeps only in-frame clonotypes and omits some of them. Of about 88,000 clones listed, under 95% are singletons. Material: unstimulated CD4+ T cells sorted from spleen or lymph node cells, obtained before transplant. These receptors all come from a human donor who was the organ donor for an intestinal transplant.

V usage is TRBV29-1 and J usage is TRBJ1-1; D might be TRBD1 (5 bases). Germline V lookup: CDR1 SQVTM, CDR2 ANQGSEA. Trimming shortened V by 6 bases and J by 3 bases, and 20 bases separated the two germline ends. The CDR3 runs to 15 residues. The CDR3: CSVVGGSLRDTEAFF. CDR3 DNA sequence: TGCAGCGTGGTGGGGGGTTCTTTGAGGGACACTGAAGCTTTCTTT.

This chain links TRBV7-9 with TRBJ2-1; D perhaps matches TRBD1 (5 bases). The V and J ends lost 1 base and 4 bases respectively, with 14 bases between them. The CDR3 runs to 16 residues. The germline V gene has CDR1 SEHNR and CDR2 FQNEAQ (reference sequence). This chain's CDR3 is CASSLGKARQYNEQFF. In DNA form, the CDR3 reads TGTGCCAGCAGCTTAGGAAAGGCCCGACAGTACAATGAGCAGTTCTTC.

This clone was picked up one time. V and J are TRBV30 and TRBJ1-1, with D unresolved. The germline V gene has CDR1 GTSNPN and CDR2 SVGIG (reference sequence). The CDR3 extends over 16 amino acids. Trimming left V 2 bases short and J 7 bases short, with 23 bases between. CDR3 amino acids: CAWSSNPGGMGGEAFF. In DNA form, the CDR3 reads TGTGCCTGGAGTTCAAACCCAGGAGGGATGGGCGGTGAAGCTTTCTTT.

V is TRBV7-3 and J is TRBJ2-7; possible D gene TRBD2, 6 bases. V was cut by 0 bases and J by 1 base, with 16 bases left in between. This CDR3 spans 17 amino acids. Germline V gene lookup returns CDR1 SGHTA and CDR2 FQGTGA. The CDR3 sequence is CASSLTPLTGSSYEQYF. The CDR3 DNA reads as TGTGCCAGCAGCTTAACACCCTTGACCGGGAGTTCCTACGAGCAGTACTTC. Complete variable domain (other parts from reference TRBV7-3 and TRBJ2-7): GAGVSQTPSNKVTEKGKYVELRCDPISGHTALYWYRQSLGQGPEFLIYFQGTGAADDSGLPNDRFFAVRPEGSVSTLKIQRTERGDSAVYLCASSLTPLTGSSYEQYFGPGTRLTVT.

The chain uses TRBV19 and TRBJ1-1; a possible D gene is TRBD1 (5 bases). The V gene's germline CDR1 is LNHDA and CDR2 SQIVND (reference sequence). Trimming pared 3 bases from V and 1 base from J, leaving 12 bases between. This CDR3 is 15 amino acids long. The CDR3 nucleotides are TGTGCCAGTAGTATGGGTTGGGGCCAGAACACTGAAGCTTTCTTT. Amino acids: CASSMGWGQNTEAFF.

The chain uses TRBV4-1 and TRBJ2-1; 9 bases are a match to TRBD2. Per germline, CDR1 MGHRA and CDR2 YSYEKL. V gave up 1 base and J gave up 4 bases; unmatched junction bases: 8. The CDR3 covers 17 residues. As DNA, the CDR3 is TGCGCCAGCAGCCAAGGGCTAGCGGGAATCAGATACAATGAGCAGTTCTTC. Encoded protein: CASSQGLAGIRYNEQFF.